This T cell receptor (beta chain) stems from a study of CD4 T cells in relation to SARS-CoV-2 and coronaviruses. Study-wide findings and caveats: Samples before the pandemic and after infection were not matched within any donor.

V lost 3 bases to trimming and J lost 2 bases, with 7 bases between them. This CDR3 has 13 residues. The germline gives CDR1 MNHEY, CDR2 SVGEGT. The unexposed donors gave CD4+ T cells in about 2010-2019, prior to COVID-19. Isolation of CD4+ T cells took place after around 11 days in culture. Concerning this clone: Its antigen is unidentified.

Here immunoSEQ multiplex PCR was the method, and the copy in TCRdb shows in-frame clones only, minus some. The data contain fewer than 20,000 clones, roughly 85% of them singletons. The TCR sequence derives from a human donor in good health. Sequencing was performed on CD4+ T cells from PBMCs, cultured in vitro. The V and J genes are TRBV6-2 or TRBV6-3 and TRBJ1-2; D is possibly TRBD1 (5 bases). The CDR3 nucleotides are TGTGCCAGCAGTTATAGGGACAACTATGGCTACACCTTC. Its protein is CASSYRDNYGYTF.